The T cell receptor (beta chain) described here comes from a study of cytomegalovirus exposure and HLA in healthy donors (dated by TCRdb to 2015 to 2018). With respect to the entire study: According to a later analysis, one platform produced both the approximately 110 validation repertoires and the 700 or so repertoires of the first cohort. The study aimed to test whether cataloging public T cell receptors could reveal signatures of past pathogen exposure. Besides the first cohort of under 700 subjects, a separate validation cohort made up of roughly 120 different subjects was used. To predict cytomegalovirus infection status, the study combined high-throughput TCR immunosequencing, statistical association of individual TCRs with disease status, and machine learning. The full study reports these points: Of the cluster scores, roughly 95% were above 0 in a later analysis, which found that TCRs clustered in the first cohort also tended to co-occur in the approximately 110 validation repertoires. The study gave a list of some 150 TCR beta chains associated with cytomegalovirus. A few of the identified cytomegalovirus-associated TCR beta chains were confirmed in vitro to be specific for cytomegalovirus antigens. Most TCR sequences were observed very rarely across donors, whereas some public TCRs were present in many individuals. The classifier was reported to diagnose cytomegalovirus status with high specificity and sensitivity in both the original cohort and the validation cohort. A later analysis had no HLA typing for the validation cohort, so co-occurrence there was scored across all 110 or so repertoires. It was suggested by the authors that the approach could potentially be generalized to other disease states and immunological phenotypes.

Library construction relied on the immunoSEQ multiplex PCR assay. The paper's processing steps were these. To diagnose cytomegalovirus status from the catalog of TCR beta chain sequences, a statistical classification framework was built. Entries here come from immuneACCESS through TCRdb and include only in-frame sequences with V and J called. Some clones fail to appear in such tables; in the studies checked, an unresolved V gene covers under half of the shortfall, and the cause of the remainder is unknown. The D gene and trimming were derived from the DNA, and the V and J assignments and clone size from that table. The table for this sample lists some 150,000 clones; approximately 91% of them were counted only once. The ten largest account for under 0.8% of the sample. Separate from the approximately 670-subject first cohort, the validation cohort of 90 to 150 subjects was the group to which the donors belonged.

Trimming takes 0 bases off V and 8 bases off J; junction bases not matched to a gene: 9. The germline V gene sets CDR1 to SGDLS and CDR2 to YYNGEE. From its cysteine to its phenylalanine, the CDR3 spans 16 amino acids. Only the CDR3 portion is preserved as DNA: 48 bases, with reading frame beginning at the first base. Regarding this clone: This receptor's antigen is unknown. Per-base quality was not reported, and no clone a single base away is much larger than it.

Input material: PBMCs. Recombination joined TRBV9 with TRBJ1-3, with 9 bases in between that match TRBD1. The clonotype originates from a man aged 18 to 35 in good health and CMV-seronegative. The CDR3 protein sequence reads: CASSVGGQGKVDTIYF. The base sequence is TGTGCCAGCAGCGTAGGGGGACAGGGTAAGGTGGACACCATATATTTT.